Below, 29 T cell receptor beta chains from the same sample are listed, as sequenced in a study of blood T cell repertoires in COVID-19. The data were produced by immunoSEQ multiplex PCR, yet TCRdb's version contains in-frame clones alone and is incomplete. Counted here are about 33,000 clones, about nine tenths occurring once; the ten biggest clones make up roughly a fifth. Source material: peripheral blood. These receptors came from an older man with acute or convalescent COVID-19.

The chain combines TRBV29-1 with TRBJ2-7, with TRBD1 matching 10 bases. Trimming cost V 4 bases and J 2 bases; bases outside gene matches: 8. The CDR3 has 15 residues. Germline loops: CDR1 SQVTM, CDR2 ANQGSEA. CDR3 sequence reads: CSVGDSGTGAYEQYF. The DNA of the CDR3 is TGCAGCGTTGGGGATTCCGGGACAGGGGCCTACGAGCAGTACTTC.

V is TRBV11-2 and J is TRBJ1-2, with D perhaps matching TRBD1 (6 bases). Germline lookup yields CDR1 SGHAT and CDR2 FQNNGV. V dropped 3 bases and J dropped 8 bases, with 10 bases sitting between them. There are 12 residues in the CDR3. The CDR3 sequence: CASSLDSRGYTF. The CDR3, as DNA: TGTGCCAGCAGCTTGGACAGCAGGGGCTACACCTTC.

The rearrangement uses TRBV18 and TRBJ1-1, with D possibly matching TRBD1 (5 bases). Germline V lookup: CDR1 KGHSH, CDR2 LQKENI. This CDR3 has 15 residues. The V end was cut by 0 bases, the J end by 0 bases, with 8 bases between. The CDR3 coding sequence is TGTGCCAGCTCACCACCGGGCAGGGTGAACACTGAAGCTTTCTTT. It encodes CASSPPGRVNTEAFF.

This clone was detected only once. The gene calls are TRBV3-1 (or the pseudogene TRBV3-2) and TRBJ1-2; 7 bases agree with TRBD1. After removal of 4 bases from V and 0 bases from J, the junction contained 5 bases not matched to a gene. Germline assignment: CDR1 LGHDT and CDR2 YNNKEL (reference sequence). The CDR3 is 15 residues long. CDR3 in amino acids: CASSPRQGANYGYTF. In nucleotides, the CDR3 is TGTGCCAGCAGCCCCCGACAGGGAGCTAACTATGGCTACACCTTC.

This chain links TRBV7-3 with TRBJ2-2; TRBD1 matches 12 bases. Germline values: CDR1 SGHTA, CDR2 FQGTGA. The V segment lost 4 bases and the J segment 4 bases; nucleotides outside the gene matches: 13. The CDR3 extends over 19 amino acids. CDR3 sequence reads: CASSSSGTGGVVGTGELFF. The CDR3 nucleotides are TGTGCCAGCAGCTCGTCCGGGACAGGGGGCGTCGTGGGCACCGGGGAGCTGTTTTTT. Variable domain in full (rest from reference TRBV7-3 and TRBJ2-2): GAGVSQTPSNKVTEKGKYVELRCDPISGHTALYWYRQSLGQGPEFLIYFQGTGAADDSGLPNDRFFAVRPEGSVSTLKIQRTERGDSAVYLCASSSSGTGGVVGTGELFFGEGSRLTVL.

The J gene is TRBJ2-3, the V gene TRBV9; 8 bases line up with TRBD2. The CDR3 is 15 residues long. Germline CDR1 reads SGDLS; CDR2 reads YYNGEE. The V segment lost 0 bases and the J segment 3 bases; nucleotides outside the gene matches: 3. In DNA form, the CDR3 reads TGTGCCAGCAGCGTAGTCGGGACTAGAACAGATACGCAGTATTTT. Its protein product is CASSVVGTRTDTQYF.

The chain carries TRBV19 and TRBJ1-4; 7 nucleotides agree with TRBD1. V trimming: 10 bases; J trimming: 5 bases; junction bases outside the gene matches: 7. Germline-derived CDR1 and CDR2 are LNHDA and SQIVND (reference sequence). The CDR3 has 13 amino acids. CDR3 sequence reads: CATRTGSNEKLFF. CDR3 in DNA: TGTGCCACGAGGACAGGTTCCAATGAAAAACTGTTTTTT. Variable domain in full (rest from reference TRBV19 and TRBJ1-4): DGGITQSPKYLFRKEGQNVTLSCEQNLNHDAMYWYRQDPGQGLRLIYYSQIVNDFQKGDIAEGYSVSREKKESFPLTVTSAQKNPTAFYLCATRTGSNEKLFFGSGTQLSVL.

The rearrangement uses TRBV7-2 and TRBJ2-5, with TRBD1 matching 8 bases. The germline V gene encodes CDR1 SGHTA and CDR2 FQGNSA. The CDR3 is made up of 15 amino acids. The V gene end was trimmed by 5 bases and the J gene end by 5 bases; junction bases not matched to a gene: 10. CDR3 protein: CASSPRTGGWETQYF. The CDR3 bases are TGTGCCAGCAGCCCTCGAACAGGGGGATGGGAGACCCAGTACTTC.

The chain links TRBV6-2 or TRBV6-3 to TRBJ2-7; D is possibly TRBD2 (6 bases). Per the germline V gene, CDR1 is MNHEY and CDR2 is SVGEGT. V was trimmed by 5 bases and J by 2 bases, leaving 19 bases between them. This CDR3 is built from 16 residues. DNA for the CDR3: TGTGCCAGCAGTACCCCGGCGCTAGCGACACCCTACGAGCAGTACTTC. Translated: CASSTPALATPYEQYF.

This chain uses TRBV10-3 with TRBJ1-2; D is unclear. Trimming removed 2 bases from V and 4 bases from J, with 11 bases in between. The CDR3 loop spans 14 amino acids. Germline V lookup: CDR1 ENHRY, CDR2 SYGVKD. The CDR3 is CAISEEGLGYGYTF. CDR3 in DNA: TGTGCCATCAGTGAGGAGGGTTTGGGCTATGGCTACACCTTC.

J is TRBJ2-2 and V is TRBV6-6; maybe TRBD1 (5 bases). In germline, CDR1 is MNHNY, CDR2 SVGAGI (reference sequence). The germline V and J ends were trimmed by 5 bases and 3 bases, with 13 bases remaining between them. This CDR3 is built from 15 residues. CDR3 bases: TGTGCCAGCAGTAAACTGGTAGGGGACACCGGGGAGCTGTTTTTT. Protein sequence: CASSKLVGDTGELFF.

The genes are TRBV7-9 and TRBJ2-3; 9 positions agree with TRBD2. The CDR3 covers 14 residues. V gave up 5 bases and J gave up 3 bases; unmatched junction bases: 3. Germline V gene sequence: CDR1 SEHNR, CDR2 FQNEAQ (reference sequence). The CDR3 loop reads CASSLGLATDTQYF. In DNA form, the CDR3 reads TGTGCCAGCAGCCTGGGACTAGCAACAGATACGCAGTATTTT.

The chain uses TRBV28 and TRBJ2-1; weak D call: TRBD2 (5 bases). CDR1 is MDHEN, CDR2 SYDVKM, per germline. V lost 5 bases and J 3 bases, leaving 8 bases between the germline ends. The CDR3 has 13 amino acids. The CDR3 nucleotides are TGTGCCAGCAGTCCGGGGTTCTACAATGAGCAGTTCTTC. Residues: CASSPGFYNEQFF.

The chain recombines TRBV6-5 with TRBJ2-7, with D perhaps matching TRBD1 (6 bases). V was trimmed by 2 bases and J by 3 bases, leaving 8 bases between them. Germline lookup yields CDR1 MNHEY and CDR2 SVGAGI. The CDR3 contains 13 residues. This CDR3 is CASSYGQNYEQYF. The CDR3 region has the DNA TGTGCCAGCAGTTACGGACAGAACTACGAGCAGTACTTC.

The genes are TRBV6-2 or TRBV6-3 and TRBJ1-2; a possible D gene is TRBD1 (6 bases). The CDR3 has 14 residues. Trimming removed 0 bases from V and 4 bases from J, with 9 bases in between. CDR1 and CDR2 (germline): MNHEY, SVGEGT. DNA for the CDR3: TGTGCCAGCAGTTACTCGGGGGCTGGCTATGGCTACACCTTC. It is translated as CASSYSGAGYGYTF.

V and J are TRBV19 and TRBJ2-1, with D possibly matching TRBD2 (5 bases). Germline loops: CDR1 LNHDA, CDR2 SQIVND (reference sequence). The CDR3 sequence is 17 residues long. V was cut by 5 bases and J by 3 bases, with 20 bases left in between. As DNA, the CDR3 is TGTGCCAGTAGTTCAATCCGAGCGGACGGAATCTACAATGAGCAGTTCTTC. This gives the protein CASSSIRADGIYNEQFF.

The CDR3: CASSQDLARRTDTQYF. The CDR3 nucleotides read TGTGCCAGCAGCCAAGACCTAGCCCGGCGCACAGATACGCAGTATTTT. This chain links TRBV3-1 (or the pseudogene TRBV3-2) with TRBJ2-3, with TRBD2 as a possible D gene (5 bases). Germline loops: CDR1 LGHDT, CDR2 YNNKEL (reference sequence). The ends were cut back, 0 bases at V and 1 base at J, with 11 bases in the middle. The CDR3 extends over 16 amino acids.

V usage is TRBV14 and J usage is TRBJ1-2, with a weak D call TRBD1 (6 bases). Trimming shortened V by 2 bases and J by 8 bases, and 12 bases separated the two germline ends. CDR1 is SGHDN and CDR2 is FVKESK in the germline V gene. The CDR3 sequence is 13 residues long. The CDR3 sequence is CASSQRRGNGYTF. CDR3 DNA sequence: TGTGCCAGCAGCCAACGCAGGGGAAACGGCTACACCTTC.

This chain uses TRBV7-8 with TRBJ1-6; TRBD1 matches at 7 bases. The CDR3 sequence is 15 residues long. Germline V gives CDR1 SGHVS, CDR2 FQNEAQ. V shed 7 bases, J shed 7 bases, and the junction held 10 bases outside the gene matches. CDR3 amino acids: CASTLAGTENSPLHF. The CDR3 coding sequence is TGTGCCAGCACCCTCGCCGGGACAGAGAATTCACCCCTCCACTTT.

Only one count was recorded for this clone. For the CDR3, the DNA is TGTGCCAGCAGTCGTACGTTTAGGACAGGGGGCCGAGTCTTGAACACTGAAGCTTTCTTT. Amino acids: CASSRTFRTGGRVLNTEAFF. The rearrangement uses TRBV27 and TRBJ1-1; 11 nucleotides agree with TRBD1. The CDR3 spans 20 residues. V shed 5 bases, J shed 0 bases, and the junction held 17 bases outside the gene matches. Germline CDR1 is MNHEY and CDR2 is SMNVEV (reference sequence).

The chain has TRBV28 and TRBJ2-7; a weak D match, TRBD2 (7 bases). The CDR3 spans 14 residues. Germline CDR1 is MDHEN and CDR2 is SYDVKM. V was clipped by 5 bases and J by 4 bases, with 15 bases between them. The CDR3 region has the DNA TGTGCCAGCAGTGGGGGGGCACCTATTTACGAGCAGTACTTC. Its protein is CASSGGAPIYEQYF.

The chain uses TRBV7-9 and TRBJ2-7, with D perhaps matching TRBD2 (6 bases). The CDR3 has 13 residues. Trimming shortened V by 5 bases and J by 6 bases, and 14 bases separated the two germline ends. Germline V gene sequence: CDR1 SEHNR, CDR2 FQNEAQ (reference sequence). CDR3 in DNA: TGTGCCAGCAGCCAGGCGGGGTATGGCGAGCAGTACTTC. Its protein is CASSQAGYGEQYF.

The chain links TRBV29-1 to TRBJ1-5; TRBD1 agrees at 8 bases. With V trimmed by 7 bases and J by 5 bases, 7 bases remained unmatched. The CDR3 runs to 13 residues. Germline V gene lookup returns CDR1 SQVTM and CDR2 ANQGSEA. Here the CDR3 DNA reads TGCAGCGCCGGACAGGGAGGGGATCAGCCCCAGCATTTT. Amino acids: CSAGQGGDQPQHF.

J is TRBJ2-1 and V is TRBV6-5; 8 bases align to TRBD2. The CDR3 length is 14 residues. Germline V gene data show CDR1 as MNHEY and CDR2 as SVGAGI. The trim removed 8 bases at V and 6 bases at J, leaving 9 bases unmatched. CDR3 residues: CASLTGRVGNEQFF. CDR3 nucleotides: TGTGCCAGCTTAACCGGGAGGGTAGGCAATGAGCAGTTCTTC.

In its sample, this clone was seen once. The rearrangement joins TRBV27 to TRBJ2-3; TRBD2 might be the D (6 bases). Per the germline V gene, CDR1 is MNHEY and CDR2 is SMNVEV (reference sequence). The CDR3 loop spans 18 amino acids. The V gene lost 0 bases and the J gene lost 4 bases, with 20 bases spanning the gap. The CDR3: CASSLSRWQEGPSDTQYF. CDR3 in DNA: TGTGCCAGCAGTTTATCCCGATGGCAGGAGGGCCCATCAGATACGCAGTATTTT.

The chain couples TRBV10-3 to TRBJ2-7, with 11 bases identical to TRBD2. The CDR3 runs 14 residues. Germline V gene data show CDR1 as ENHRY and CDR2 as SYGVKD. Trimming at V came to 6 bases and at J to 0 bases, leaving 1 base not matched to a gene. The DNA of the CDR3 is TGTGCCATCAGCGGGACTAGCGGCTCCTACGAGCAGTACTTC. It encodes CAISGTSGSYEQYF.

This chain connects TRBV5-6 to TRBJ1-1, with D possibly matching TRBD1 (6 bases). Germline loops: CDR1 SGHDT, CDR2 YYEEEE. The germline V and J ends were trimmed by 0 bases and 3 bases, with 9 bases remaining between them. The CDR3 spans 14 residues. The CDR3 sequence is CASSLGRGDTEAFF. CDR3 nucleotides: TGTGCCAGCAGCTTGGGCAGGGGTGACACTGAAGCTTTCTTT.

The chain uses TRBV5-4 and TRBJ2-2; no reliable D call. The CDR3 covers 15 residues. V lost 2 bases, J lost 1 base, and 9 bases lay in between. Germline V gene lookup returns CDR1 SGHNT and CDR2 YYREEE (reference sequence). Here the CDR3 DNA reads TGTGCCAGCAGCTTTCCACCACAGAACACCGGGGAGCTGTTTTTT. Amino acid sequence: CASSFPPQNTGELFF.

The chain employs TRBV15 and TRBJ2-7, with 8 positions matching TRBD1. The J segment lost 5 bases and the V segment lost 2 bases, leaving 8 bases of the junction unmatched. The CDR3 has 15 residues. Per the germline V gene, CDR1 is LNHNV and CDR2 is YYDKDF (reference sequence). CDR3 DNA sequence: TGTGCCACCAGCAGACGGACAGGGCAGAGTAACGAGCAGTACTTC. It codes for CATSRRTGQSNEQYF.